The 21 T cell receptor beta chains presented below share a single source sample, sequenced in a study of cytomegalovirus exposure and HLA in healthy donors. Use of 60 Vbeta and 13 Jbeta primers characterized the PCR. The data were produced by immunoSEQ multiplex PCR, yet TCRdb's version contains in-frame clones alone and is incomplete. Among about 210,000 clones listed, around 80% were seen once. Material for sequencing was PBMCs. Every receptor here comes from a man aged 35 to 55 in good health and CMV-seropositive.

The CDR3 region has the DNA TGTGCCATCAGCTCTGGTTGGGGGGTGAACACTGAAGCTTTCTTT. Protein sequence: CAISSGWGVNTEAFF. The J gene is TRBJ1-1, the V gene TRBV10-3, with D possibly being TRBD1 (5 bases). Trimming left V 6 bases short and J 0 bases short, with 14 bases between. The CDR3 is made up of 15 amino acids. The germline gives CDR1 ENHRY, CDR2 SYGVKD.

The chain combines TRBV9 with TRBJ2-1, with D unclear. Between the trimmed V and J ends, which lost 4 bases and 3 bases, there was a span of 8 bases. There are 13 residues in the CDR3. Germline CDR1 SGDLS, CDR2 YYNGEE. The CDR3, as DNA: TGTGCCAGCAGCTCCCAACTCTACAATGAGCAGTTCTTC. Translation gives CASSSQLYNEQFF.

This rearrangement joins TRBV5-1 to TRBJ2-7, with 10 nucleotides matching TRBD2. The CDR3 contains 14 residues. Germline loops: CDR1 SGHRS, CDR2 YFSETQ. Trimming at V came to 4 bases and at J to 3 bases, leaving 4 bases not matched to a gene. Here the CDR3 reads CASSPASGGYEQYF. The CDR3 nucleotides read TGCGCCAGCAGCCCGGCTAGCGGGGGCTACGAGCAGTACTTC.

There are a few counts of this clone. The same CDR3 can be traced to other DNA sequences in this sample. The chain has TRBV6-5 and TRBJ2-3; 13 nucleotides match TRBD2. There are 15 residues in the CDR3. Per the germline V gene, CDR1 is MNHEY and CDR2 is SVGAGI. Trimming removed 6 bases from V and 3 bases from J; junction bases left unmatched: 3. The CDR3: CASRSGLAGTDTQYF. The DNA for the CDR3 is TGTGCCAGCAGGTCGGGACTAGCGGGAACAGATACGCAGTATTTT.

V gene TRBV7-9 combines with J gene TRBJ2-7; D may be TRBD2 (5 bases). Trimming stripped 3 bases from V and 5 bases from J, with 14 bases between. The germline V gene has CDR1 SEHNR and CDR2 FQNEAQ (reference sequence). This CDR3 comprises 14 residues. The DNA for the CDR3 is TGTGCCAGCAGCTTGCTTAATAGCGACCACGAGCAGTACTTC. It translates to CASSLLNSDHEQYF. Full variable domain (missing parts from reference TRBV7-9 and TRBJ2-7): DTGVSQNPRHKITKRGQNVTFRCDPISEHNRLYWYRQTLGQGPEFLTYFQNEAQLEKSRLLSDRFSAERPKGSFSTLEIQRTEQGDSAMYLCASSLLNSDHEQYFGPGTRLTVT.

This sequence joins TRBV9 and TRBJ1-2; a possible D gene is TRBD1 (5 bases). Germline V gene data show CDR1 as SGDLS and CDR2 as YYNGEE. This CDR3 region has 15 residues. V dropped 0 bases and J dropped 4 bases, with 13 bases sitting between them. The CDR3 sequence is CASSVASGPPYGYTF. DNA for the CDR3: TGTGCCAGCAGCGTAGCTTCAGGGCCCCCCTATGGCTACACCTTC.

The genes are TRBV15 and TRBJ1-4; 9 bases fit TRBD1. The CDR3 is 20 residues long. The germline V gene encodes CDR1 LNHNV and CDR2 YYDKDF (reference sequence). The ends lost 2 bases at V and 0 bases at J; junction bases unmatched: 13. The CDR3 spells CATSRFGQGIISATNEKLFF. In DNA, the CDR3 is TGTGCCACCAGCAGATTCGGACAGGGGATTATTTCGGCAACTAATGAAAAACTGTTTTTT.

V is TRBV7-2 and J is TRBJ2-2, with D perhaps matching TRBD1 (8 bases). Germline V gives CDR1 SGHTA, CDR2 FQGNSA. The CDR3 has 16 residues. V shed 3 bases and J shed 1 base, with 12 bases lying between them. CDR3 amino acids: CASSFTGGGNTGELFF. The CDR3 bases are TGTGCCAGCAGCTTTACAGGGGGGGGGAACACCGGGGAGCTGTTTTTT.

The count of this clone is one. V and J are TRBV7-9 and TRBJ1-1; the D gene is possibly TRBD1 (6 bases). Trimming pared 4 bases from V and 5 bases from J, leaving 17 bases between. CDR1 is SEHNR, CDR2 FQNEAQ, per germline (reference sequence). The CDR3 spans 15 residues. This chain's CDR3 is CASSSPRGRGTEAFF. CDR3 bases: TGTGCCAGCAGCTCCCCAAGGGGGAGAGGGACTGAAGCTTTCTTT.

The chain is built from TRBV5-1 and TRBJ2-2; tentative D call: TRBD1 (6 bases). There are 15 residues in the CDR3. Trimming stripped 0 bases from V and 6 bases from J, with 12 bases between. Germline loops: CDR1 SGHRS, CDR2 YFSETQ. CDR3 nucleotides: TGCGCCAGCAGCTTGGGGGACATCCCGGCCGGGGAGCTGTTTTTT. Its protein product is CASSLGDIPAGELFF.

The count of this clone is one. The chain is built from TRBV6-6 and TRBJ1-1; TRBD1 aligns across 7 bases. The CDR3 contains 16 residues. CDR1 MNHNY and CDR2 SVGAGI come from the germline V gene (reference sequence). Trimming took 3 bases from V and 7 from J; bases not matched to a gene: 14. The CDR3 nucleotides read TGTGCCAGCAGTTATCCCGACAGGGTCTCTGATAGTGAAGCTTTCTTT. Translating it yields CASSYPDRVSDSEAFF.

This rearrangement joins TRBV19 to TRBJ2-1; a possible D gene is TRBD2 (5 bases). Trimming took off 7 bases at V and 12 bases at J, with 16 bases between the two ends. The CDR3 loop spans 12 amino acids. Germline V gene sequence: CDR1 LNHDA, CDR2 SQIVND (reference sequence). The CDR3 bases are TGTGCCAGTACCCCAGGAGGCCAGAGGCAGTTCTTC. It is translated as CASTPGGQRQFF.

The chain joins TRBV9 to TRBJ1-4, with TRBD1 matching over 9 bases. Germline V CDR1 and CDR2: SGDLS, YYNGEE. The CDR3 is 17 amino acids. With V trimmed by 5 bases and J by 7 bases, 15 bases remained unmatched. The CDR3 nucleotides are TGTGCCAGCAGACCAGTCCCGGGACAGGGACTGGGTGAAAAACTGTTTTTT. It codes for CASRPVPGQGLGEKLFF.

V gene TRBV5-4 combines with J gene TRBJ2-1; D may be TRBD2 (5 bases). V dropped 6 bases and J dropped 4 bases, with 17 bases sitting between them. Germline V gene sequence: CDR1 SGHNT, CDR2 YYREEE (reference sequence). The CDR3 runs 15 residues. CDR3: CASMGSASNYNEQFF. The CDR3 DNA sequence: TGTGCCAGCATGGGTTCCGCTAGCAATTACAATGAGCAGTTCTTC.

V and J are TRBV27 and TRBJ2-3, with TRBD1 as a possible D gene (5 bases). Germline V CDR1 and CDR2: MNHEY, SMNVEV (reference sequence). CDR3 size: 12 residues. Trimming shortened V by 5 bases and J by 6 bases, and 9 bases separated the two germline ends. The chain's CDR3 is CASSLNRDTQYF. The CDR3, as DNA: TGTGCCAGCAGTCTCAACAGGGATACGCAGTATTTT.

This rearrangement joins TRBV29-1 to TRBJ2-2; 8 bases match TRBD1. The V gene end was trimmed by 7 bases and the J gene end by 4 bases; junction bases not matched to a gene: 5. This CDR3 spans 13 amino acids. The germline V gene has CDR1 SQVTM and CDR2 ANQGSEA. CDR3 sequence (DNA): TGCAGCGGAACAGGGGGAGGCACCGGGGAGCTGTTTTTT. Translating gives CSGTGGGTGELFF.

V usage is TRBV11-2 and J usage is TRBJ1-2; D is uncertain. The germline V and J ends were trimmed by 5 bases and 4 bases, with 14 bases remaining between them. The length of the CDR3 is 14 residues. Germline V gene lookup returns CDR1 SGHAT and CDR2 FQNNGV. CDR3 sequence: CASSLTGSGYGYTF. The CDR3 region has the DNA TGTGCCAGCAGCCTGACGGGAAGTGGCTATGGCTACACCTTC.

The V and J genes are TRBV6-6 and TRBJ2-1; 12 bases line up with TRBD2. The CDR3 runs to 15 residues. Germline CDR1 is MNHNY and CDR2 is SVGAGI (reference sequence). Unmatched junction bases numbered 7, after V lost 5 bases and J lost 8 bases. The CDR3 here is CASSTLAGGRDEQFF. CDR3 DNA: TGTGCCAGCAGTACCCTAGCGGGAGGGCGGGATGAGCAGTTCTTC.

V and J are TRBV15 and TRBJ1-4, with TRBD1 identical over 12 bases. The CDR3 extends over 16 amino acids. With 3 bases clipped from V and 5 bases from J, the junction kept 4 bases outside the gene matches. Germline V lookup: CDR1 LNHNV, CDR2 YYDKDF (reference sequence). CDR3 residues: CATSSGTGGANEKLFF. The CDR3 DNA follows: TGTGCCACCAGCAGTGGGACAGGGGGCGCAAATGAAAAACTGTTTTTT.

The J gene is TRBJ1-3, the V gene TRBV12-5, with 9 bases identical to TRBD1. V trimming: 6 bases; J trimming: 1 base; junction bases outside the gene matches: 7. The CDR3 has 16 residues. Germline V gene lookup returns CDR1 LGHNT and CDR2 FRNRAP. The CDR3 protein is CASGLGQGASGNTIYF. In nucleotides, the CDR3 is TGTGCTAGTGGACTGGGACAGGGAGCATCTGGAAACACCATATATTTT.

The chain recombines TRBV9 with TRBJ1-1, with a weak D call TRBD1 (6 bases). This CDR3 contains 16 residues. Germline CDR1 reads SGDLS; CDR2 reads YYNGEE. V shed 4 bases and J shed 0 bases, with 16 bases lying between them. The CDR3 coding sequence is TGTGCCAGCAGCTATAACGGGGGGGCCCTGAACACTGAAGCTTTCTTT. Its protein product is CASSYNGGALNTEAFF.